This T cell receptor (beta chain) stems from a study of CD8 T cells in ankylosing spondylitis. TCRdb recomputed calls from the 5' RACE reads with MiXCR, one row per CDR3 protein. The sample holds some 840,000 distinct CDR3 sequences, roughly 12% seen once. The CDR3 covers 14 residues. Germline V gene sequence: CDR1 SQVTM, CDR2 ANQGSEA. V trimming: 5 bases; J trimming: 1 base; junction bases outside the gene matches: 5. Overall study results and limits: For ankylosing spondylitis blood, a TCR beta motif of under ten highly homologous variants appeared characteristic.

This clonotype was seen at least ten times. Its antigen is not identified. The receptor was isolated from a male donor with ankylosing spondylitis. The V call is TRBV29-1, the J call TRBJ1-5, with 7 bases lining up with TRBD1. The source material was blood, either unsorted or a sorted T cell fraction (not recorded which). Written as DNA, the CDR3 is TGCAGCGTTAGGTCAGGGGGAAGCAATCAGCCCCAGCATTTT. As protein: CSVRSGGSNQPQHF.